This paragraph covers one TCR beta chain sequence. Its specificity is unknown. Sequenced by immunoSEQ multiplex PCR; TCRdb stores in-frame clones only, minus some. The table has nearly 110,000 clones, about nine tenths seen once. The CDR3 loop spans 14 amino acids. J was trimmed by 7 bases and V by 11 bases; bases with no gene match: 11. Germline lookup yields CDR1 LNHDA and CDR2 SQIVND (reference sequence). These data belong to a study of OX40 agonist ivuxolimab in advanced cancers. Whole-study context: Prior therapy, whether anti-PD-1, anti-PD-L1 or anti-CTLA-4, was allowed, and less than 45% had some. Partial response was recorded in three patients: one hepatocellular carcinoma and two cutaneous melanoma cases. Study-level findings and limits: At 0.1 to 3.0 mg/kg, CD4+ and CD8+ blood T cells expanded clonally by week 6. The mean number of expanded clones was higher in CD8+ T cells than in CD4+.

The origin of this receptor is an adult with an advanced solid tumor such as melanoma, head and neck, liver or kidney cancer. The specimen comprised CD4+ or CD8+ T cells sorted from blood, sampled in a trial of the OX40 agonist ivuxolimab. The V and J genes are TRBV19 and TRBJ1-4, with TRBD1 matching over 9 bases. The CDR3 spells CAARPGQGSEKLFF. The DNA for the CDR3 is TGTGCCGCCCGACCGGGACAGGGCAGTGAAAAACTGTTTTTT.